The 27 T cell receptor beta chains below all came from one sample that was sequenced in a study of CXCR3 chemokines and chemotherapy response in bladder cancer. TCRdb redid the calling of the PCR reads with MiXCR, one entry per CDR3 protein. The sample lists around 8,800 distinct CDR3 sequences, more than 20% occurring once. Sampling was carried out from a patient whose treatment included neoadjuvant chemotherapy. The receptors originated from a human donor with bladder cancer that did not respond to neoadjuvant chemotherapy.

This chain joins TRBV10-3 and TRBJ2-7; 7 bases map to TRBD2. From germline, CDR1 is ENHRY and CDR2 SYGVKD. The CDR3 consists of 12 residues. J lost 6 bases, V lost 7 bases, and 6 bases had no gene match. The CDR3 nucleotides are TGTGCCATCACGGGGGGTGGGGGCGAGCAGTACTTC. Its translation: CAITGGGGEQYF.

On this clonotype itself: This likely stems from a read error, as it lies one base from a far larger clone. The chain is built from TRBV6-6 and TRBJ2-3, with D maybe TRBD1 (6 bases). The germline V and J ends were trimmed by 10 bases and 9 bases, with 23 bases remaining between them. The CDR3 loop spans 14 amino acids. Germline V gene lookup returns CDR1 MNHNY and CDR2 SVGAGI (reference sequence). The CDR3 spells CATQQTGSKGTQYF. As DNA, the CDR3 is TGTGCCACCCAACAGACAGGCAGTAAGGGGACGCAGTATTTT.

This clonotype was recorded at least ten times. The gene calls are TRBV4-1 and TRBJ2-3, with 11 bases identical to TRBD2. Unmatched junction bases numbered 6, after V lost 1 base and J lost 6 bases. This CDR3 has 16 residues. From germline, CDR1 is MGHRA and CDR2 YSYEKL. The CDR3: CASSQGPTSGVDTQYF. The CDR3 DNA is TGCGCCAGCAGCCAAGGGCCGACTAGCGGGGTTGATACGCAGTATTTT.

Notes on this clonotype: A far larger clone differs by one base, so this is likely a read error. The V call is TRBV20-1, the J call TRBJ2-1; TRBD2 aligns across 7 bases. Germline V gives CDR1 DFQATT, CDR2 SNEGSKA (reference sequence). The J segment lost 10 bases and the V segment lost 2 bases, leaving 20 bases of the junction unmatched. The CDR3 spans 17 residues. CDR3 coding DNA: TGCAGTGCTAGAACGAACAGCGGGGCCGAGTTCATATCCGAGCAGTTCTTC. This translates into CSARTNSGAEFISEQFF.

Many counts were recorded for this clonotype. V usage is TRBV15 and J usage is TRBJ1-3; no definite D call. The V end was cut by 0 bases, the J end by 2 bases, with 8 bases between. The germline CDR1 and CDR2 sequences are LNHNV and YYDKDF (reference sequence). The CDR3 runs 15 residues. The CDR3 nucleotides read TGTGCCACCAGCAGAGATCTAGGGACTGGAAACACCATATATTTT. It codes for CATSRDLGTGNTIYF.

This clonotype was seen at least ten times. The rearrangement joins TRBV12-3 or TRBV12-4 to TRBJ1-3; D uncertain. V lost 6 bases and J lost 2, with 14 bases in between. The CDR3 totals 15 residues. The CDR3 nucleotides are TGTGCCAGCAGCTGGACGAGTCGGGCTGGAAACACCATATATTTT. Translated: CASSWTSRAGNTIYF.

CDR3 protein: CASSIGGGANIQYF. CDR3 coding DNA: TGTGCCAGTAGTATTGGCGGGGGGGCCAACATTCAGTACTTC. This chain uses TRBV19 with TRBJ2-4, with 9 bases fitting TRBD2. Per germline, CDR1 LNHDA and CDR2 SQIVND (reference sequence). This CDR3 comprises 14 residues. The J segment lost 7 bases and the V segment lost 3 bases, leaving 4 bases of the junction unmatched. The full variable domain, rest sourced from reference TRBV19 and TRBJ2-4, is DGGITQSPKYLFRKEGQNVTLSCEQNLNHDAMYWYRQDPGQGLRLIYYSQIVNDFQKGDIAEGYSVSREKKESFPLTVTSAQKNPTAFYLCASSIGGGANIQYFGAGTRLSVL.

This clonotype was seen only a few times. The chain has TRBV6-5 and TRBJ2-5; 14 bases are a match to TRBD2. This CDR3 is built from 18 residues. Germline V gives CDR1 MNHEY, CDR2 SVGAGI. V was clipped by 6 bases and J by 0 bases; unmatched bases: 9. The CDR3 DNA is TGTGCCAGCAGCTCCGGGACTAGCGGGGGACACAACCAAGAGACCCAGTACTTC. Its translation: CASSSGTSGGHNQETQYF.

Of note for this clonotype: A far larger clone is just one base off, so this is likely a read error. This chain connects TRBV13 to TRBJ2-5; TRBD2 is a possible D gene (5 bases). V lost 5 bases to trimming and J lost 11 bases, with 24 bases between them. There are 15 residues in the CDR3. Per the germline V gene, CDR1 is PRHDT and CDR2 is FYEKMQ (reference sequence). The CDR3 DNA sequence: TGTGCCAGCAGCCTAGAGGGCGACGTTCGGAATGAGCAGTACTTC. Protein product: CASSLEGDVRNEQYF.

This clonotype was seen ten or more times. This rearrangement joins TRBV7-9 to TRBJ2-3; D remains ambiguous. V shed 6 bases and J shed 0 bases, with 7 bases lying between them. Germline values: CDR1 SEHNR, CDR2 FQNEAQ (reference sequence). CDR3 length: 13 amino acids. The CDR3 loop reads CASSPPSTDTQYF. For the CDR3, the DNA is TGTGCCAGCAGTCCACCTAGCACAGATACGCAGTATTTT.

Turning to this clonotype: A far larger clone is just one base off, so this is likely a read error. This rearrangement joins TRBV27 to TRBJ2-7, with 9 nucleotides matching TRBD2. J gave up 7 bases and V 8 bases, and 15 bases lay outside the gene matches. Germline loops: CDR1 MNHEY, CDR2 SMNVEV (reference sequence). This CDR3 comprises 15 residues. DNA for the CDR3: TGTGCCAGCGGAACTGGCGGGGGGGCGGGCAATGAGCAGTACTTC. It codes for CASGTGGGAGNEQYF.

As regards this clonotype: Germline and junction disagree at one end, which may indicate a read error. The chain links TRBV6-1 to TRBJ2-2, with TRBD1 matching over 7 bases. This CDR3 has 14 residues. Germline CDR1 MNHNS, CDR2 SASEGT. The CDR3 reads CASSPQGTNTGELF. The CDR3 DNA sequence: TGTGCCAGCAGTCCACAGGGGACGAACACCGGGGAGCTGTTT.

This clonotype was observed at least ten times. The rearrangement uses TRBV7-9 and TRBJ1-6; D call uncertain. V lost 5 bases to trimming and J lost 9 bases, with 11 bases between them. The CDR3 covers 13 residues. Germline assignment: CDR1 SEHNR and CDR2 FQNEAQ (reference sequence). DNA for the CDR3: TGTGCCAGCAGCGCCGGAACGGGTTCACCCCTCCACTTT. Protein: CASSAGTGSPLHF.

For the CDR3, the DNA is TGTGCCAGCAGCCAGGTGGGACTATCCACAGATACGCAGTATTTT. Translating gives CASSQVGLSTDTQYF. The chain carries TRBV7-2 and TRBJ2-3, with 7 bases aligning to TRBD2. Germline CDR1 reads SGHTA; CDR2 reads FQGNSA. The CDR3 loop spans 15 amino acids. With 5 bases clipped from V and 2 bases from J, the junction kept 7 bases outside the gene matches.

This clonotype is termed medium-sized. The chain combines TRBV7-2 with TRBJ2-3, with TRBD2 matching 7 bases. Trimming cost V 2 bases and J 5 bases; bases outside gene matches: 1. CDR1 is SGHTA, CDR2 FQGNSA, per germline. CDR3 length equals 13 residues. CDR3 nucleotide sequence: TGTGCCAGCAGCTTAAGGGAGGGAGATACGCAGTATTTT. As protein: CASSLREGDTQYF.

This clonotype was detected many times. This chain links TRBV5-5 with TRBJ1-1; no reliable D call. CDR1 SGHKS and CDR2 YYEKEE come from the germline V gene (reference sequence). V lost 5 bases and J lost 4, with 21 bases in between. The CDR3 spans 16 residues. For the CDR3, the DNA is TGTGCCAGCAGGCCTCTCATGCCTCTCTTGGGCACTGAAGCTTTCTTT. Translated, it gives CASRPLMPLLGTEAFF.

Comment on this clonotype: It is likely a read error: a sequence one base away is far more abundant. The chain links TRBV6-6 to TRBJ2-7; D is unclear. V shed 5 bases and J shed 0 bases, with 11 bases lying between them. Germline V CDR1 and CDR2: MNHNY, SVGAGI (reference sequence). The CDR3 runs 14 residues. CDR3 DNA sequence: TGTGCCAGCAGTGCCACAGCGACCTCCTACGAGCAGTACTTC. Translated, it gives CASSATATSYEQYF.

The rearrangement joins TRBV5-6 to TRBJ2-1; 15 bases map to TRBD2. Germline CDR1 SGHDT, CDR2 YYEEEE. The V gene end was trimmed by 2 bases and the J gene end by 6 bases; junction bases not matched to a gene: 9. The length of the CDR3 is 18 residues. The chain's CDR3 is CASSLKPGLAGGTNEQFF. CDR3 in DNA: TGTGCCAGCAGCTTAAAACCGGGACTAGCGGGGGGCACCAATGAGCAGTTCTTC.

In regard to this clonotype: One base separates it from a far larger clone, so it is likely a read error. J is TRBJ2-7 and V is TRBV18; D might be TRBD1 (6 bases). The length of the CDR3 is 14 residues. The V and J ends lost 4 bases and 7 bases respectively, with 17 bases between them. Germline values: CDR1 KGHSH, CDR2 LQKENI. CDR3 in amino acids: CASSQQGIYNEQYF. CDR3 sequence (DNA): TGTGCCAGCTCACAACAGGGAATCTACAATGAGCAGTACTTC.

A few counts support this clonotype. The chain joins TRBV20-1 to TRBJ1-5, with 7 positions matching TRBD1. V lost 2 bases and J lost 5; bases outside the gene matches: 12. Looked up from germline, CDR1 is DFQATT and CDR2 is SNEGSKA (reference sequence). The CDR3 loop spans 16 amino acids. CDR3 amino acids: CSARPSSTGYDQPQHF. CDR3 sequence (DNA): TGCAGTGCTAGACCCTCCTCGACAGGGTATGATCAGCCCCAGCATTTT.

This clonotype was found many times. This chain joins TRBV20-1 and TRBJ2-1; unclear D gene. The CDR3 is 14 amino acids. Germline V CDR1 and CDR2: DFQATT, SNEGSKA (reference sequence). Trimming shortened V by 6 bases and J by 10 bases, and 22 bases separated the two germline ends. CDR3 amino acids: CSARTHPLNEEQFF. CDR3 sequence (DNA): TGCAGTGCGCGGACCCATCCCCTCAATGAGGAGCAGTTCTTC.

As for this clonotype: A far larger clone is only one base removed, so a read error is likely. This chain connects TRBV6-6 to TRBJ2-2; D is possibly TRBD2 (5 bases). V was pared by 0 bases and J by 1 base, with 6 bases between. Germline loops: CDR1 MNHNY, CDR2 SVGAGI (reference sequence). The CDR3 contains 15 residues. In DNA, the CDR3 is TGTGCCAGCAGTTACTCCCGGGAGAACACCGGGGAGCTGTTTTTT. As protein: CASSYSRENTGELFF.

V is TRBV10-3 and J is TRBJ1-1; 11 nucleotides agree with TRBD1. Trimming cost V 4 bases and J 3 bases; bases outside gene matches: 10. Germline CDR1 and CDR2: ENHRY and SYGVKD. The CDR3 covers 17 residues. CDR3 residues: CAISVTGDRGFHTEAFF. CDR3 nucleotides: TGTGCCATCAGTGTGACAGGGGACAGGGGGTTTCACACTGAAGCTTTCTTT.

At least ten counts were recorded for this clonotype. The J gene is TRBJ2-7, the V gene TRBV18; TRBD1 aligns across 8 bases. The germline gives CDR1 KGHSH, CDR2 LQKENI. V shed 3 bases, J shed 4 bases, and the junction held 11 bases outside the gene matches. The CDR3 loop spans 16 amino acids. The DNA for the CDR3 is TGTGCCAGCTCACCGCCTCCGGGACAGGTGGTGTACGAGCAGTACTTC. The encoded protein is CASSPPPGQVVYEQYF.

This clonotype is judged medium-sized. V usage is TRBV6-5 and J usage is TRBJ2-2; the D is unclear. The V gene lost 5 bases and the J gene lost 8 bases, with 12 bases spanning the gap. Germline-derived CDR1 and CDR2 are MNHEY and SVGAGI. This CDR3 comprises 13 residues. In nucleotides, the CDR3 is TGTGCCAGCAGTCAGGCCACCCTAGGGGAGCTGTTTTTT. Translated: CASSQATLGELFF.

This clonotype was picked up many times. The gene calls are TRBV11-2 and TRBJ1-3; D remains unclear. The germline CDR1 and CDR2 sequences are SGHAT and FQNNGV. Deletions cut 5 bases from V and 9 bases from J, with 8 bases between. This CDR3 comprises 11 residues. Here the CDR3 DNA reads TGTGCCAGCAGCCCCGGGAGCACCATATATTTT. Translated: CASSPGSTIYF.

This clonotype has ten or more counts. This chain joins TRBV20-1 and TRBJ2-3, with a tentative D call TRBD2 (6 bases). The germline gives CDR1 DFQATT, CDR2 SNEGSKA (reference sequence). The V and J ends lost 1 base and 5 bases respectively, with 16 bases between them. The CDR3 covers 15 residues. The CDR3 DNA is TGCAGTGCTAGAGTGATGGGGCGGGGATTAGATACGCAGTATTTT. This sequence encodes CSARVMGRGLDTQYF.